This T cell receptor beta chain appears in the sequencing data of a study of cytomegalovirus exposure and HLA in healthy donors. Germline CDR1 SQVTM, CDR2 ANQGSEA. The CDR3 sequence is 14 residues long. Deletions cut 7 bases from V and 4 bases from J, with 19 bases between. This clone showed up just once. What it binds is unknown. Overall study results and limits: The tendency of first-cohort TCR clusters to co-occur in the approximately 110 validation repertoires was identified by a subsequent analysis. A few CMV-associated chains were confirmed in vitro to be specific for CMV antigens. Most TCR sequences were rare, but some public TCRs occurred in many donors. 164 TCR beta chains were listed as cytomegalovirus-associated.

TCRdb keeps only in-frame clones here, not all; method: immunoSEQ multiplex PCR. The top ten hold around 4.1% of the sample, which has 99,000 or so clones, about 88% seen once. This TCR was sampled from a woman aged 18-29 years in good health and CMV-seropositive. The sample taken for sequencing was PBMCs. This chain joins TRBV29-1 and TRBJ1-1; TRBD1 is a possible D gene (6 bases). The CDR3 DNA reads TGCAGCGCCCGAGCAACGGGACATGCCACTGAAGCTTTCTTT. This translates into CSARATGHATEAFF.